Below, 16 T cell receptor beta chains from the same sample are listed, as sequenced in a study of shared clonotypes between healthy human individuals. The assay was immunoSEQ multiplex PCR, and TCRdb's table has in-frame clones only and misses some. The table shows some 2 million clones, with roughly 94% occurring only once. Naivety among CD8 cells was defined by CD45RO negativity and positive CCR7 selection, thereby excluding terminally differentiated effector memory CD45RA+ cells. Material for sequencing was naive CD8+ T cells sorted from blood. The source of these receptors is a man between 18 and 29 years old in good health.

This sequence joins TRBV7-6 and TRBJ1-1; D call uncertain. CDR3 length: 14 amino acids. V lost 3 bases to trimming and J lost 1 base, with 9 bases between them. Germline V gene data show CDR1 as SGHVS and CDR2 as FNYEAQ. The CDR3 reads CASSLGMENTEAFF. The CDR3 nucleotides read TGTGCCAGCAGCTTGGGGATGGAGAACACTGAAGCTTTCTTT.

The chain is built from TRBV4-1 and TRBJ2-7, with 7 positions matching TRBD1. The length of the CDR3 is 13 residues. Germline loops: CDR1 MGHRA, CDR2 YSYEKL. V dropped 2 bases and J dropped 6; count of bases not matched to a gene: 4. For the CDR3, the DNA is TGCGCCAGCAGCCAAAGACAGGGCAGCGAGCAGTACTTC. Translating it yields CASSQRQGSEQYF.

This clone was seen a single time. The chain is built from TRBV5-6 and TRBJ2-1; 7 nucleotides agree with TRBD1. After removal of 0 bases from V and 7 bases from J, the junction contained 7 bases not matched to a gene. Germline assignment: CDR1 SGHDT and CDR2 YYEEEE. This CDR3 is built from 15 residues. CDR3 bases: TGTGCCAGCAGCTTGGGGGACAGCAGTCGAAATGAGCAGTTCTTC. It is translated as CASSLGDSSRNEQFF.

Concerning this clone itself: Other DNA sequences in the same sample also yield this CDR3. This CDR3 reads CASSQGVTYEQYF. CDR3 DNA: TGCGCCAGCAGCCAAGGGGTAACCTACGAGCAGTACTTC. The chain uses TRBV4-1 and TRBJ2-7; D is unresolved. V lost 1 base and J lost 2, with 6 bases in between. This CDR3 contains 13 residues. Germline V gives CDR1 MGHRA, CDR2 YSYEKL.

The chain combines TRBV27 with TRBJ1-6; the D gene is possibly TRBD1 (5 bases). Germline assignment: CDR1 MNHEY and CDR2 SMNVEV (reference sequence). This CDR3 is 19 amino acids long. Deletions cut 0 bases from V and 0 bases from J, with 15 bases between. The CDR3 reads CASSLSAPGGYSYNSPLHF. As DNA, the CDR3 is TGTGCCAGCAGTTTATCGGCCCCGGGGGGATACTCCTATAATTCACCCCTCCACTTT.

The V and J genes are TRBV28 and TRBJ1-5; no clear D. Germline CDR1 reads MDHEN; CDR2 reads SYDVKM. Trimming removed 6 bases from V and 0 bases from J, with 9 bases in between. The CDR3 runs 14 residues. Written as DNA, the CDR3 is TGTGCCAGCAGAGATTTAGATAGCAATCAGCCCCAGCATTTT. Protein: CASRDLDSNQPQHF.

This CDR3 reads CASTGGYGYTF. DNA for the CDR3: TGTGCCAGCACCGGCGGCTATGGCTACACCTTC. The chain combines TRBV9 with TRBJ1-2; D is ambiguous. V was pared by 6 bases and J by 4 bases, with 7 bases between. The CDR3 is 11 residues long. Germline assignment: CDR1 SGDLS and CDR2 YYNGEE.

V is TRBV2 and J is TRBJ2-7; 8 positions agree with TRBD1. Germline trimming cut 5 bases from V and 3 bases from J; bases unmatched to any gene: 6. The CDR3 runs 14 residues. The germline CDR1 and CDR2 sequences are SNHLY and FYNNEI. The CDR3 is CASSPSGQGYEQYF. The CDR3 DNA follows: TGTGCCAGCAGTCCATCAGGACAGGGCTACGAGCAGTACTTC.

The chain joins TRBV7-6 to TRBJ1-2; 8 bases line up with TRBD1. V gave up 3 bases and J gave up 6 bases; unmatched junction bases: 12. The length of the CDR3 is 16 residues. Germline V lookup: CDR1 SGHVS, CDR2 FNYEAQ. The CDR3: CASSFRRVGQENGYTF. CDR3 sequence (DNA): TGTGCCAGCAGCTTCAGGAGAGTGGGACAGGAAAATGGCTACACCTTC.

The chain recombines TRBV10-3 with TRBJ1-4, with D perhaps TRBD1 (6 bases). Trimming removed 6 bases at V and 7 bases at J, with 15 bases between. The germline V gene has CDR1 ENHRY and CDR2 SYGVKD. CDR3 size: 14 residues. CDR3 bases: TGTGCCATCAGCCGGACAGAAGCAGGTGAAAAACTGTTTTTT. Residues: CAISRTEAGEKLFF.

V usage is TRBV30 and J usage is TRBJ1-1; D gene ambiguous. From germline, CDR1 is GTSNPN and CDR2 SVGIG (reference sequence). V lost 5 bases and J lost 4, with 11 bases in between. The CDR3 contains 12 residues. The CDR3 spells CAWGITGTEAFF. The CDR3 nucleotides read TGTGCCTGGGGTATTACGGGCACTGAAGCTTTCTTT.

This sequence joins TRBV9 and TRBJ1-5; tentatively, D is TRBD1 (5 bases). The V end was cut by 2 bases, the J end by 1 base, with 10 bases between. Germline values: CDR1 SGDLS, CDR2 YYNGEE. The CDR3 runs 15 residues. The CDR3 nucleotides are TGTGCCAGCAGCGTCTGGGGCGGAAGCAATCAGCCCCAGCATTTT. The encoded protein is CASSVWGGSNQPQHF.

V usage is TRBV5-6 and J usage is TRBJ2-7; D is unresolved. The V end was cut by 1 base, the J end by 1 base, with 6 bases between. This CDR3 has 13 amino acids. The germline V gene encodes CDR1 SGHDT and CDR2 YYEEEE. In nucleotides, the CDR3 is TGTGCCAGCAGCTTGATCAGGTCCTACGAGCAGTACTTC. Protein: CASSLIRSYEQYF.

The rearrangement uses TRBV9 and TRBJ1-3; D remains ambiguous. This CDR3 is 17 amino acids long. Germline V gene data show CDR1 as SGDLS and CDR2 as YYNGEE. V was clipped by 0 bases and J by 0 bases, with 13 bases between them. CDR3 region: CASSVVSPGPSGNTIYF. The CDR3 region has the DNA TGTGCCAGCAGCGTAGTCTCCCCAGGCCCCTCTGGAAACACCATATATTTT.

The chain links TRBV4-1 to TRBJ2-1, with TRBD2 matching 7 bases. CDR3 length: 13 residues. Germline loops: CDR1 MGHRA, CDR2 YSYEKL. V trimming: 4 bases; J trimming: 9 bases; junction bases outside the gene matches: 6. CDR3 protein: CASSLQSGVEQFF. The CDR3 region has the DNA TGCGCCAGCAGCCTTCAAAGCGGGGTTGAGCAGTTCTTC.

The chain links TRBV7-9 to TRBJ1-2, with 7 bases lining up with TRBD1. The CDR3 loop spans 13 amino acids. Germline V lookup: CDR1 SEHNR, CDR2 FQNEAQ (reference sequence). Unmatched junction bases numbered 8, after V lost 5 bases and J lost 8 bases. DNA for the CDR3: TGTGCCAGCAGCAGGGGGCAGAGATGGGGCTACACCTTC. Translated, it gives CASSRGQRWGYTF. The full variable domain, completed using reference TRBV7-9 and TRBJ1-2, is DTGVSQNPRHKITKRGQNVTFRCDPISEHNRLYWYRQTLGQGPEFLTYFQNEAQLEKSRLLSDRFSAERPKGSFSTLEIQRTEQGDSAMYLCASSRGQRWGYTFGSGTRLTVV.